This T cell receptor beta chain was sequenced during a study of T cell responses to AZD1222 COVID-19 vaccine. The germline CDR1 and CDR2 sequences are SGHTA and FQGNSA. J was trimmed by 1 base and V by 5 bases; bases with no gene match: 3. This CDR3 is built from 14 residues. Study outcomes and limitations: Variant regions that are unmutated are reportedly the target of nearly half of spike-specific TCRs. Only a handful of people who got AZD1222 tested seropositive at baseline. The study found Spike-specific TCR breadth and depth rose after two AZD1222 doses.

Using immunoSEQ multiplex PCR, the repertoire was profiled, and TCRdb retains in-frame clones only, with some absent. Among about 61,000 clones, 70% to 90% were seen once, and the ten largest hold under 6.5%. On this clone: The target antigen is unknown.

J is TRBJ1-1 and V is TRBV7-2, with 8 bases identical to TRBD1. Source: peripheral blood, taken on day 0 of AZD1222 vaccination. The clonotype originates from an adult in good health. CDR3 amino acids: CASSRDRSNTEAFF. CDR3 coding DNA: TGTGCCAGCAGCCGGGACAGGTCGAACACTGAAGCTTTCTTT.